Detailed here is one T cell receptor beta chain. No antigen is known for it. Base qualities are not at hand, and no much larger clone is one base apart. V is shortened by 1 base, J by 1 base, and the region joining them spans 11 bases. Taken from cysteine to phenylalanine, the CDR3 has 15 residues. This entry keeps only the CDR3 DNA: 45 bases, framed from base 1. From the germline V gene, CDR1 is SGHRS and CDR2 is YFSETQ. This entry is derived from a study of post-analysis software for immune sequencing data (dated by TCRdb to about 2015). Looking at the study overall: Recorded disease courses included relapsing-remitting, secondary progressive and progressive-relapsing multiple sclerosis, with some patients lacking subtype annotation. The patient repertoires were set against about 12 previously published healthy control repertoires from donors whose ages ranged from roughly 6 to 25 years. A subset of samples was prepared in parallel using single-end sample barcoding, then pooled and co-amplified after Illumina adapter ligation.

The library was built by means of PCR. Sequencer: Illumina HiSeq 2500. To reduce PCR and sequencing biases, unique molecular identifiers were built into the TCR beta cDNA libraries. Per 1 to 10 million input T cells, approximately 500,000 cDNA molecules were obtained, such that each molecule approximated one T cell. The patient libraries were prepared and sequenced using the same protocol as the earlier healthy control dataset. Within a given batch, samples were prepared together, multiplexed and sequenced on the same HiSeq lane. The authors processed their data as follows. Raw barcoded reads were processed with MIGEC, discarding single-read molecular identifier groups before consensus assembly and CDR3 extraction. Clonotype tables were post-analysed with VDJtools, normalizing diversity by down-sampling all datasets to the smallest sample size. In repertoire overlap clustering, CDR3 amino acid sequences, but not nucleotide sequences, were matched to correct batch-related cross-sample contamination. Starting from the raw public reads, TCRdb applied fastp trimming at Q25, assembled clones with MiXCR and retained in-frame beta chains. Each record represents a unique CDR3 protein, reported with the most common genes and DNA among its rows. V and J calls and clone size were set by TCRdb, not the authors. A total of hundreds of thousands of distinct CDR3 sequences appear in this sample, roughly 50% of them only once. Of the sample, about 4.5% is held by the ten largest clones.

To demonstrate the VDJtools post-analysis software, the study profiled TCR beta repertoires from the peripheral blood of 13 young patients with multiple sclerosis. Multiple sclerosis patients were children and adolescents aged roughly 6 to 17 years. Summary of the overall study and its limitations: The control group was slightly older than the multiple sclerosis patient group. Roughly 5 TRBV segments, including TRBV5-6, TRBV5-1 and TRBV20-1, were significantly more frequent in patients than controls. Multiple sclerosis patients had significantly lower normalized Chao1 diversity than controls, a result that suggests substantial peripheral T-cell clonal expansion. Strong co-clustering of samples prepared in the same batch was shown by direct clustering with F measure, prompting a batch-effect correction.

The rearrangement joined TRBV5-1 to TRBJ2-5; the D segment could be TRBD1, given 5 matching bases. Source material: blood. This receptor was identified in a girl between 10 and 17 years old with multiple sclerosis. The DNA sequence is as follows: TGCGCCAGCAGCTTGCCTACGACAGTCCAAGAGACCCAGTACTTC. This gives the protein CASSLPTTVQETQYF.